This TCR beta chain came from a study of T cell responses to AZD1222 COVID-19 vaccine. The CDR3 contains 13 residues. The V and J ends lost 5 bases and 5 bases respectively, with 12 bases between them. Germline CDR1 and CDR2: LGHDT and YNNKEL (reference sequence). Generated by immunoSEQ multiplex PCR, the TCRdb table keeps only in-frame clones and is missing some. The sample lists some 85,000 clones, roughly 90% occurring once. The source was peripheral blood, collected on day 0 of AZD1222 vaccination. This sequence originates from an adult in good health. The chain has TRBV3-1 (or the pseudogene TRBV3-2) and TRBJ1-1; D unresolved. The CDR3 loop reads CASSSRLGTEAFF. The CDR3 nucleotides are TGTGCCAGCAGCTCCCGATTGGGGACTGAAGCTTTCTTT.